Presented here are 13 T cell receptor beta chains from one specimen sequenced in a study of blood T cell repertoires in COVID-19. The method was immunoSEQ multiplex PCR; TCRdb's version includes in-frame clones alone and lacks a portion of them. The repertoire holds 120,000 or so clones, with about 86% as singletons. The sample comprised peripheral blood. These receptors were taken from a woman between 50 and 59 years old with acute or convalescent COVID-19.

The CDR3 coding sequence is TGTGCCAGCAGTAGGACAGTATTGAACACTGAAGCTTTCTTT. It yields the protein CASSRTVLNTEAFF. V gene TRBV2 combines with J gene TRBJ1-1; weak D call: TRBD1 (6 bases). CDR1 and CDR2 (germline): SNHLY, FYNNEI. The CDR3 is 14 amino acids. Trimming cost V 5 bases and J 0 bases, with 10 bases left between them.

The rearrangement joins TRBV27 to TRBJ1-5, with a weak D call TRBD1 (5 bases). The CDR3 is 16 residues long. V was pared by 0 bases and J by 1 base, with 10 bases between. CDR1 is MNHEY and CDR2 is SMNVEV in the germline V gene (reference sequence). The chain's CDR3 is CASSLSAGESNQPQHF. The CDR3 bases are TGTGCCAGCAGTTTATCGGCGGGGGAAAGCAATCAGCCCCAGCATTTT.

The chain carries TRBV28 and TRBJ2-1; TRBD2 matches 11 bases. Germline trimming cut 4 bases from V and 2 bases from J; bases unmatched to any gene: 4. Per the germline V gene, CDR1 is MDHEN and CDR2 is SYDVKM. This CDR3 is 16 amino acids long. The CDR3 sequence is CASSSLAGDPYNEQFF. The CDR3 DNA follows: TGTGCCAGCAGTTCACTAGCGGGAGATCCCTACAATGAGCAGTTCTTC.

This clone was detected only once. The sample carries other DNA sequences with the same CDR3. The V and J genes are TRBV6-5 and TRBJ2-7; 8 positions match TRBD1. CDR1 and CDR2 from the germline V gene are MNHEY and SVGAGI. The CDR3 is 16 amino acids. With 2 bases clipped from V and 4 bases from J, the junction kept 10 bases outside the gene matches. CDR3 coding DNA: TGTGCCAGCAGTTACCAGGCGGACAGGGTGTTATACGAGCAGTACTTC. This encodes CASSYQADRVLYEQYF.

The chain carries TRBV9 and TRBJ1-2; a possible D gene is TRBD1 (6 bases). The CDR3 is 14 residues long. V lost 4 bases and J 5 bases, leaving 15 bases between the germline ends. The V gene's germline CDR1 is SGDLS and CDR2 YYNGEE. The DNA for the CDR3 is TGTGCCAGCAGCCCCCCTCAGGGGCGGTATGGCTACACCTTC. This sequence encodes CASSPPQGRYGYTF.

This clone was observed once. This may arise from a read error, as a much more abundant clone is one base away. The V call is TRBV7-8, the J call TRBJ1-2, with TRBD1 matching 8 bases. CDR3 size: 13 residues. Germline V gives CDR1 SGHVS, CDR2 FQNEAQ. V lost 4 bases, J lost 5 bases, and 3 bases stayed unmatched. The CDR3 coding sequence is TGTGCCAGCAGCTCGGACAGGGAATATGGCTACACCTTC. Protein: CASSSDREYGYTF.

V gene TRBV5-1 combines with J gene TRBJ2-3; the match to TRBD2 covers 8 bases. The CDR3 contains 14 residues. Germline CDR1 and CDR2: SGHRS and YFSETQ. Unmatched junction bases numbered 4, after V lost 4 bases and J lost 3 bases. The CDR3, as DNA: TGCGCCAGCAGCACCCGGGAGGGAACAGATACGCAGTATTTT. Its translation: CASSTREGTDTQYF.

This sequence joins TRBV6-1 and TRBJ1-2; weak D call: TRBD1 (5 bases). V lost 0 bases, J lost 6 bases, and 20 bases lay in between. Germline CDR1 MNHNS, CDR2 SASEGT. This CDR3 has 17 amino acids. The CDR3 is CASSEAGGDGGIDGYTF. The CDR3 DNA is TGTGCCAGCAGTGAAGCCGGAGGGGATGGGGGGATTGATGGCTACACCTTC.

V usage is TRBV5-1 and J usage is TRBJ1-2; TRBD1 matches 8 bases. The germline CDR1 and CDR2 sequences are SGHRS and YFSETQ. The ends lost 4 bases at V and 0 bases at J; junction bases unmatched: 2. This CDR3 region has 14 residues. The CDR3 DNA is TGCGCCAGCAGCAGGGACAGGACTAACTATGGCTACACCTTC. Protein sequence: CASSRDRTNYGYTF. The full variable domain, with the rest looked up from reference TRBV5-1 and TRBJ1-2, is KAGVTQTPRYLIKTRGQQVTLSCSPISGHRSVSWYQQTPGQGLQFLFEYFSETQRNKGNFPGRFSGRQFSNSRSEMNVSTLELGDSALYLCASSRDRTNYGYTFGSGTRLTVV.

The chain links TRBV5-1 to TRBJ2-2; TRBD1 matches at 8 bases. With V trimmed by 3 bases and J by 1 base, 5 bases remained unmatched. The germline V gene has CDR1 SGHRS and CDR2 YFSETQ. The CDR3 length is 16 residues. CDR3 residues: CASSSDGTGNTGELFF. CDR3 DNA sequence: TGCGCCAGCAGCTCCGACGGGACAGGGAACACCGGGGAGCTGTTTTTT. Full variable domain (outside the CDR3, taken from reference TRBV5-1 and TRBJ2-2): KAGVTQTPRYLIKTRGQQVTLSCSPISGHRSVSWYQQTPGQGLQFLFEYFSETQRNKGNFPGRFSGRQFSNSRSEMNVSTLELGDSALYLCASSSDGTGNTGELFFGEGSRLTVL.

The rearrangement links TRBV19 to TRBJ1-4, with D possibly being TRBD1 (6 bases). In germline, CDR1 is LNHDA, CDR2 SQIVND (reference sequence). Trimming took off 7 bases at V and 3 bases at J, with 15 bases between the two ends. The CDR3 length is 15 residues. The CDR3 nucleotides are TGTGCCAGTACCGGGACACAAAGTTCTAATGAAAAACTGTTTTTT. Its translation is CASTGTQSSNEKLFF.

The CDR3 sequence is CAVRTSGVYEQYF. CDR3 in DNA: TGTGCCGTACGGACTAGCGGAGTCTACGAGCAGTACTTC. The chain joins TRBV12-3 or TRBV12-4 to TRBJ2-7; 10 nucleotides line up with TRBD2. The CDR3 is 13 residues long. V gave up 11 bases and J gave up 3 bases; unmatched junction bases: 7.

The chain is built from TRBV18 and TRBJ2-3, with D possibly being TRBD2 (5 bases). The CDR3 runs 16 residues. V lost 3 bases to trimming and J lost 5 bases, with 18 bases between them. Per germline, CDR1 KGHSH and CDR2 LQKENI. The DNA of the CDR3 is TGTGCCAGCTCACCGGTAGCGTTGTCAGTGGGAGATACGCAGTATTTT. It specifies CASSPVALSVGDTQYF.